This TCR beta chain was sequenced in a study of blood T cell repertoires in COVID-19. Sequenced by immunoSEQ multiplex PCR; TCRdb stores in-frame clones only, minus some. The data contain around 200,000 clones, about nine tenths of them singletons. Germline CDR1 reads KGHSH; CDR2 reads LQKENI. The length of the CDR3 is 15 residues. V lost 5 bases and J lost 10, with 18 bases in between. This TCR was sampled from a man aged 30-40 years who had recovered from COVID-19. The gene calls are TRBV18 and TRBJ1-6, with D possibly being TRBD1 (6 bases). Sequences were obtained from PBMCs or T cells enriched from blood (not recorded which). This CDR3 reads CASSSRQDKASPLHF. In DNA form, the CDR3 reads TGTGCCAGCTCATCGAGACAGGACAAGGCGTCACCCCTCCACTTT.